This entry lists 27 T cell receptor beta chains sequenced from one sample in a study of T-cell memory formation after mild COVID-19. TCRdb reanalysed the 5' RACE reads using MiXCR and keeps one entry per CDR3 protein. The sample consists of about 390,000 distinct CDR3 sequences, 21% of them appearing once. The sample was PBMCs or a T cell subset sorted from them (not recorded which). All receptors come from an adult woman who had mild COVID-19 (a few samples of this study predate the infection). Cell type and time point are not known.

CDR3 amino acids: CASSQDRGRSYEQYF. The CDR3 DNA reads as TGCGCCAGCAGCCAGGACAGGGGAAGGTCCTACGAGCAGTACTTC. The rearrangement uses TRBV4-1 and TRBJ2-7; the match to TRBD1 covers 9 bases. The germline V gene encodes CDR1 MGHRA and CDR2 YSYEKL. The CDR3 runs to 15 residues. The V and J ends lost 3 bases and 1 base, in that order; junction bases with no gene match: 4.

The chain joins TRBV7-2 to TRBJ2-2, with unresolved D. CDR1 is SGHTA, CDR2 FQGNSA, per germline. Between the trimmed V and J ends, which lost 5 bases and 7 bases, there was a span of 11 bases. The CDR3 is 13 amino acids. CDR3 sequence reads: CASSPDFYGELFF. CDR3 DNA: TGTGCCAGCAGCCCTGACTTTTACGGGGAGCTGTTTTTT.

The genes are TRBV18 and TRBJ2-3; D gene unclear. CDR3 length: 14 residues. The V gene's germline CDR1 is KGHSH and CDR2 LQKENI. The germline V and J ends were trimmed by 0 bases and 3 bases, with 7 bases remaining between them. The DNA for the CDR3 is TGTGCCAGCTCACCACCAACTCCGACAGATACGCAGTATTTT. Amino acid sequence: CASSPPTPTDTQYF.

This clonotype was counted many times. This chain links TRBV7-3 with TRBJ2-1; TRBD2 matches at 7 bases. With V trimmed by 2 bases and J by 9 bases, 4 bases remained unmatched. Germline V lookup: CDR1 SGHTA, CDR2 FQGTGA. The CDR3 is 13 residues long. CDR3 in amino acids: CASSLVSGGEQFF. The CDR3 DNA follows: TGTGCCAGCAGCTTAGTCTCGGGGGGTGAGCAGTTCTTC. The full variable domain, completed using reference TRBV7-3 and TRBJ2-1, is GAGVSQTPSNKVTEKGKYVELRCDPISGHTALYWYRQSLGQGPEFLIYFQGTGAADDSGLPNDRFFAVRPEGSVSTLKIQRTERGDSAVYLCASSLVSGGEQFFGPGTRLTVL.

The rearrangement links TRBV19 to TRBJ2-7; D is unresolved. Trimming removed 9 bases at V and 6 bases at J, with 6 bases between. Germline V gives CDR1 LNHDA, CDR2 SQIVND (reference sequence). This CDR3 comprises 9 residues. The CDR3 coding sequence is TGTGCCAGCCGACGCGAGCAGTACTTC. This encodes CASRREQYF.

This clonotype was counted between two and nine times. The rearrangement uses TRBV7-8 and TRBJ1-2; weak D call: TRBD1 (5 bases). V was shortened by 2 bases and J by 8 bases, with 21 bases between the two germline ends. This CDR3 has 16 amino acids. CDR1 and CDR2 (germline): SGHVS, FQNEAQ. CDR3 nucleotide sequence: TGTGCCAGCAGCTTATACGACCCCGGGACCCCCGGGGGCTACACCTTC. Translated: CASSLYDPGTPGGYTF.

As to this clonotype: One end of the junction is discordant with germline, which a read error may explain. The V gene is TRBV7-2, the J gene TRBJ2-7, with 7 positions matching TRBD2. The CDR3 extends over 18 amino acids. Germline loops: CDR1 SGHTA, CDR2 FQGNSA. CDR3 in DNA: TGTGCCAGCAGCTTTCGGGCTAGCGGAATCGGACGCTCCAACGAGCAGTACTTC. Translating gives CASSFRASGIGRSNEQYF.

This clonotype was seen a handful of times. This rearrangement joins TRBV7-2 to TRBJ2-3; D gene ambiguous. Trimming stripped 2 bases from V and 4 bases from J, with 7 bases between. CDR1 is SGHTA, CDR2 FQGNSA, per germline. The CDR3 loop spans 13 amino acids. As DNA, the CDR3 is TGTGCCAGCAGCTTAAGCGTAGCAGATACGCAGTATTTT. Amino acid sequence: CASSLSVADTQYF. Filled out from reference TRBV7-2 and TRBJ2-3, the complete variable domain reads GAGVSQSPSNKVTEKGKDVELRCDPISGHTALYWYRQSLGQGLEFLIYFQGNSAPDKSGLPSDRFSAERTGGSVSTLTIQRTQQEDSAVYLCASSLSVADTQYFGPGTRLTVL.

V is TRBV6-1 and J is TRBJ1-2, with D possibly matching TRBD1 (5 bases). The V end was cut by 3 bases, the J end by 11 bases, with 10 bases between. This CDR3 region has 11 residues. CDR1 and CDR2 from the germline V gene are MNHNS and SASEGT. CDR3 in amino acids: CASSDARVYTF. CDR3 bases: TGTGCCAGCAGTGACGCCAGGGTATACACCTTC.

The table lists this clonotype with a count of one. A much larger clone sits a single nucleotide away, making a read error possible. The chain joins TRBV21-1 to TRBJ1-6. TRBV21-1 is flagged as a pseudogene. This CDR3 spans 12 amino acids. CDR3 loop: CASSKGNSPLHF. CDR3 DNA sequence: TGTGCCAGCAGCAAAGGGAATTCACCCCTCCACTTT.

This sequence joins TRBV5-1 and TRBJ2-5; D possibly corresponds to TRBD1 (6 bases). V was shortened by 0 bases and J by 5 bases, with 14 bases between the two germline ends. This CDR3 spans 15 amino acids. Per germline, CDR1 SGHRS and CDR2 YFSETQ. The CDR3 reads CASSLGTALGETQYF. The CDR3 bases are TGCGCCAGCAGCTTGGGGACAGCCTTGGGGGAGACCCAGTACTTC.

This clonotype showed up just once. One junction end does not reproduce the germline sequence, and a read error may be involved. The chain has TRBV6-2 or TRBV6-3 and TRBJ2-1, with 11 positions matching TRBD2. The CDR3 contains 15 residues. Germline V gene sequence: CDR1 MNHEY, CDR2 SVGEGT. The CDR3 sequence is CASSSGTSGYNEKFF. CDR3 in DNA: TGTGCCAGCAGTTCAGGGACTAGCGGCTACAATGAGAAGTTCTTC.

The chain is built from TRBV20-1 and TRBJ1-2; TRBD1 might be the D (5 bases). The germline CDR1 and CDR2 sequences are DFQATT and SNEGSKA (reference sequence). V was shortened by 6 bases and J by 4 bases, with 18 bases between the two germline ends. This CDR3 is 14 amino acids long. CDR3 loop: CSATPPGNGYGYTF. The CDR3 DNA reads TGCAGTGCGACACCCCCAGGGAATGGCTATGGCTACACCTTC.

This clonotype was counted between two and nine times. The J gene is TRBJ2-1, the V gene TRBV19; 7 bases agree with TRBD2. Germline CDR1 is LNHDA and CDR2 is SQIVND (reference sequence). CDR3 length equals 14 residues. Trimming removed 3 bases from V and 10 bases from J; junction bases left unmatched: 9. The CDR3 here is CASSIRRVGGEQFF. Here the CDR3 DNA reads TGTGCCAGTAGTATCCGGCGCGTGGGGGGGGAGCAGTTCTTC. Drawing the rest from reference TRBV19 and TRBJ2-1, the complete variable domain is DGGITQSPKYLFRKEGQNVTLSCEQNLNHDAMYWYRQDPGQGLRLIYYSQIVNDFQKGDIAEGYSVSREKKESFPLTVTSAQKNPTAFYLCASSIRRVGGEQFFGPGTRLTVL.

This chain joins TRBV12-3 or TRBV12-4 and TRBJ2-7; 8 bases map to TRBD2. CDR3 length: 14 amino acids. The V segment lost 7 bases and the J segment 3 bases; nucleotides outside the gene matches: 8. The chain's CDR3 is CASTLAGSYYEQYF. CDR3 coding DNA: TGTGCCAGCACCTTAGCGGGGAGCTACTACGAGCAGTACTTC.

The CDR3 region is CASSQLNTGPRMETQYF. The DNA of the CDR3 is TGCGCCAGCAGCCAATTGAATACGGGACCCCGAATGGAGACCCAGTACTTC. J is TRBJ2-5 and V is TRBV4-3, with D tentatively TRBD1 or TRBD2 (5 bases each). V was shortened by 2 bases and J by 5 bases, with 21 bases between the two germline ends. Germline V CDR1 and CDR2: LGHNA, YSLEER. This CDR3 contains 17 residues.

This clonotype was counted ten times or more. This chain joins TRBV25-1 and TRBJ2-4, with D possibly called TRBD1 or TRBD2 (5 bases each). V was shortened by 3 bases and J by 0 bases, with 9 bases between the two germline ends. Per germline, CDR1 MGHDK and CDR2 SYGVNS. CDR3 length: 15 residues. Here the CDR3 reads CASSDSGTAKNIQYF. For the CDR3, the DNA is TGTGCCAGCAGTGACTCCGGGACAGCCAAAAACATTCAGTACTTC. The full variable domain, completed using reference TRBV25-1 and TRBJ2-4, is EADIYQTPRYLVIGTGKKITLECSQTMGHDKMYWYQQDPGMELHLIHYSYGVNSTEKGDLSSESTVSRIRTEHFPLTLESARPSHTSQYLCASSDSGTAKNIQYFGAGTRLSVL.

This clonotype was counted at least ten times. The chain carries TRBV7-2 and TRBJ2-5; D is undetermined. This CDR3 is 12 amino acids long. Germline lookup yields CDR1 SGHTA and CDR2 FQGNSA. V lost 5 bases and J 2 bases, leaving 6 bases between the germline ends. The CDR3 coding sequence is TGTGCCAGCAGCAGACCGCAAGAGACCCAGTACTTC. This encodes CASSRPQETQYF. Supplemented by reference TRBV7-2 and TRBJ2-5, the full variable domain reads GAGVSQSPSNKVTEKGKDVELRCDPISGHTALYWYRQSLGQGLEFLIYFQGNSAPDKSGLPSDRFSAERTGGSVSTLTIQRTQQEDSAVYLCASSRPQETQYFGPGTRLLVL.

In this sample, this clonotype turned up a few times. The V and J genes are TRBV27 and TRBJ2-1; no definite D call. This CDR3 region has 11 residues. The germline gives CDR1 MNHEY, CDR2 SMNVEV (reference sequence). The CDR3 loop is CVTSSYREQFF. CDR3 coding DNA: TGTGTCACCAGCAGTTACCGTGAGCAGTTCTTC.

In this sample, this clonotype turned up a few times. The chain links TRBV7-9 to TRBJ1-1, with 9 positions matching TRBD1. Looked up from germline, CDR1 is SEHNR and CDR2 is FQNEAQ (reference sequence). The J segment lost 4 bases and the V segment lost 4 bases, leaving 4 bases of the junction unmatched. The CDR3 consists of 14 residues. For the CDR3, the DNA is TGTGCCAGCAGCTGGGACAGGGCGGTCACTGAAGCTTTCTTT. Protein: CASSWDRAVTEAFF. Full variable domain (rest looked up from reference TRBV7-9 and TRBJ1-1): DTGVSQNPRHKITKRGQNVTFRCDPISEHNRLYWYRQTLGQGPEFLTYFQNEAQLEKSRLLSDRFSAERPKGSFSTLEIQRTEQGDSAMYLCASSWDRAVTEAFFGQGTRLTVV.

In DNA form, the CDR3 reads TGCGCCAGCAGCTTGGAGGGACTAGTCATGGAGACCCAGTACTTC. It codes for CASSLEGLVMETQYF. The J gene is TRBJ2-5, the V gene TRBV5-1; 8 positions match TRBD2. Per the germline V gene, CDR1 is SGHRS and CDR2 is YFSETQ. The CDR3 sequence is 15 residues long. The V segment lost 0 bases and the J segment 5 bases; nucleotides outside the gene matches: 6. Full variable domain (outside the CDR3, taken from reference TRBV5-1 and TRBJ2-5): KAGVTQTPRYLIKTRGQQVTLSCSPISGHRSVSWYQQTPGQGLQFLFEYFSETQRNKGNFPGRFSGRQFSNSRSEMNVSTLELGDSALYLCASSLEGLVMETQYFGPGTRLLVL.

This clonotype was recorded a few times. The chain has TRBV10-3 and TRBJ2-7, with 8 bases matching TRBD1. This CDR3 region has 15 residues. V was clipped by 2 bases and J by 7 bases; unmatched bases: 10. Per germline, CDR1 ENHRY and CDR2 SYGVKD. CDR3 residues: CAISEQRDRLSEQYF. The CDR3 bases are TGTGCCATCAGTGAGCAAAGGGACAGGCTGTCGGAGCAGTACTTC.

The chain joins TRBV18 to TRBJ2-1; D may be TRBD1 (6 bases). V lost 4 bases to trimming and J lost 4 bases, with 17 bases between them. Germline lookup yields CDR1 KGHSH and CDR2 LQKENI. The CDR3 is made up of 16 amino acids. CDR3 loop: CASSLGDTSTYNEQFF. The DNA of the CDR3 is TGTGCCAGCTCACTAGGGGACACCTCTACTTACAATGAGCAGTTCTTC.

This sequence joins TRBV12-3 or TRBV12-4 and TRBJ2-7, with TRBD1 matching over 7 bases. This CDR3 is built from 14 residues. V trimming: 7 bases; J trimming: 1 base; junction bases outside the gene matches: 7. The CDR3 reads CASNDRVSSYEQYF. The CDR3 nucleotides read TGTGCCAGCAACGACAGGGTATCATCCTACGAGCAGTACTTC.

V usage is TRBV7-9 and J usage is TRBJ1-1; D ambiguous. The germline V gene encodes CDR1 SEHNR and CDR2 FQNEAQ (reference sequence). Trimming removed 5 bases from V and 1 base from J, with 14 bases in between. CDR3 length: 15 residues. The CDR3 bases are TGTGCCAGCAGCAACCCAAGAGCCGGGAACACTGAAGCTTTCTTT. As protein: CASSNPRAGNTEAFF.

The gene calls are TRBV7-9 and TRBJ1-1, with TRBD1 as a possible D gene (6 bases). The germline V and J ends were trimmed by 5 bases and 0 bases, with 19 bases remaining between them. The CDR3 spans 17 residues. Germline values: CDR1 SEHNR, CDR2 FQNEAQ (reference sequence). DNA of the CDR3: TGTGCCAGCAGCCTGGGGGCGGCCGTGGACTTGAACACTGAAGCTTTCTTT. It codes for CASSLGAAVDLNTEAFF. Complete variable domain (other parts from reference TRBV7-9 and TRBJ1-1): DTGVSQNPRHKITKRGQNVTFRCDPISEHNRLYWYRQTLGQGPEFLTYFQNEAQLEKSRLLSDRFSAERPKGSFSTLEIQRTEQGDSAMYLCASSLGAAVDLNTEAFFGQGTRLTVV.

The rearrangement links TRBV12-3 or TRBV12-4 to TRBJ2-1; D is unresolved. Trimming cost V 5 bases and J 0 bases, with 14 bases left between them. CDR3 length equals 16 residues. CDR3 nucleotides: TGTGCCAGCAGTCCAGGCTTGCGGAACTCCTACAATGAGCAGTTCTTC. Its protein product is CASSPGLRNSYNEQFF.